What follows are 24 T cell receptor beta chains derived from one specimen sequenced in a study of blood T cell repertoires in COVID-19. Profiling relied on immunoSEQ multiplex PCR, and the TCRdb table lists in-frame clones only, not all of them. Here the sample spans about 89,000 clones, roughly 74% being singletons. Material: peripheral blood. The receptors were sampled from a man in his sixties or seventies with COVID-19, enrolled during active disease.

The CDR3 bases are TGTGCCAGCAGCCCTACAGGGGTAGGGGAGCAGTACTTC. Its protein product is CASSPTGVGEQYF. The V and J genes are TRBV7-9 and TRBJ2-7; 7 bases match TRBD1. CDR3 size: 13 residues. Germline V gene sequence: CDR1 SEHNR, CDR2 FQNEAQ (reference sequence). Losses at the gene ends were 5 bases for V and 7 bases for J; bases not matched to a gene: 8.

The CDR3 spells CATSDQGSDRTQYF. DNA for the CDR3: TGTGCCACCAGCGATCAGGGTTCGGATAGGACCCAGTACTTC. This sequence joins TRBV24-1 and TRBJ2-5; D may be TRBD1 (5 bases). The CDR3 covers 14 residues. Trimming removed 7 bases from V and 7 bases from J, with 18 bases in between. Germline CDR1 is KGHDR and CDR2 is SFDVKD.

The rearrangement links TRBV6-2 or TRBV6-3 to TRBJ2-2; D might be TRBD1 (6 bases). Trimming pared 6 bases from V and 2 bases from J, leaving 10 bases between. This CDR3 spans 14 amino acids. Germline values: CDR1 MNHEY, CDR2 SVGEGT. This CDR3 reads CASSPGHNTGELFF. CDR3 DNA sequence: TGTGCCAGCAGCCCGGGACATAACACCGGGGAGCTGTTTTTT.

The chain employs TRBV7-8 and TRBJ1-1; 7 bases are shared with TRBD1. The length of the CDR3 is 14 residues. The J segment lost 5 bases and the V segment lost 3 bases, leaving 6 bases of the junction unmatched. The germline V gene encodes CDR1 SGHVS and CDR2 FQNEAQ. In DNA, the CDR3 is TGTGCCAGCAGCTTCGCGACAGGGAGTACTGAAGCTTTCTTT. Protein product: CASSFATGSTEAFF.

This clone was counted between two and nine times. V gene TRBV7-8 combines with J gene TRBJ1-1; D possibly corresponds to TRBD1 (6 bases). Germline-derived CDR1 and CDR2 are SGHVS and FQNEAQ. The germline V and J ends were trimmed by 4 bases and 6 bases, with 18 bases remaining between them. The CDR3 contains 15 residues. CDR3 sequence: CASSSRGGESAEAFF. DNA for the CDR3: TGTGCCAGCAGCTCCCGAGGGGGGGAAAGTGCTGAAGCTTTCTTT.

This chain joins TRBV2 and TRBJ2-1; the D gene is possibly TRBD2 (5 bases). Trimming took off 6 bases at V and 5 bases at J, with 14 bases between the two ends. This CDR3 region has 14 residues. Per germline, CDR1 SNHLY and CDR2 FYNNEI. CDR3 in amino acids: CASRGWTVNNEQFF. In DNA form, the CDR3 reads TGTGCCAGCAGGGGCTGGACTGTAAACAATGAGCAGTTCTTC.

This clone has only one observation. The V call is TRBV6-2 or TRBV6-3, the J call TRBJ2-7; a possible D gene is TRBD2 (5 bases). The CDR3 length is 13 residues. Germline V gene sequence: CDR1 MNHEY, CDR2 SVGEGT. Deletions cut 5 bases from V and 0 bases from J, with 8 bases between. The CDR3 DNA sequence: TGTGCCAGCAGTACGGGGAACTCCTACGAGCAGTACTTC. Residues: CASSTGNSYEQYF.

This chain links TRBV27 with TRBJ2-7, with D perhaps matching TRBD1 (6 bases). The CDR3 sequence is 16 residues long. Trimming cost V 6 bases and J 1 base, with 19 bases left between them. Germline-derived CDR1 and CDR2 are MNHEY and SMNVEV (reference sequence). The CDR3 sequence is CASRLLGQGTSYEQYF. Written as DNA, the CDR3 is TGTGCCAGCAGGTTACTGGGGCAGGGGACGTCCTACGAGCAGTACTTC.

The genes are TRBV7-6 and TRBJ2-7; D might be TRBD1 (6 bases). The CDR3 covers 16 residues. Trimming removed 5 bases at V and 2 bases at J, with 19 bases between. CDR1 is SGHVS and CDR2 is FNYEAQ in the germline V gene. CDR3 DNA sequence: TGTGCCAGCAGCCGACACGGGGATCAGGGGACCTACGAGCAGTACTTC. This gives the protein CASSRHGDQGTYEQYF.

This chain joins TRBV19 and TRBJ2-3; TRBD1 matches at 7 bases. The germline CDR1 and CDR2 sequences are LNHDA and SQIVND (reference sequence). The CDR3 is made up of 13 amino acids. J lost 1 base, V lost 5 bases, and 0 bases had no gene match. CDR3 loop: CASSQGGTDTQYF. The CDR3 DNA sequence: TGTGCCAGTAGTCAGGGGGGCACAGATACGCAGTATTTT.

The chain uses TRBV28 and TRBJ1-1, with D unclear. Between the trimmed V and J ends, which lost 7 bases and 0 bases, there was a span of 18 bases. CDR1 is MDHEN and CDR2 is SYDVKM in the germline V gene. This CDR3 has 16 amino acids. CDR3 sequence reads: CASIPSGRVMNTEAFF. DNA of the CDR3: TGTGCCAGCATTCCCAGCGGGCGGGTCATGAACACTGAAGCTTTCTTT.

Only a few counts were recorded for this clone. The V gene is TRBV28, the J gene TRBJ2-1; TRBD2 agrees at 9 bases. Germline V gene sequence: CDR1 MDHEN, CDR2 SYDVKM. J lost 9 bases, V lost 5 bases, and 11 bases had no gene match. The CDR3 length is 15 residues. CDR3 amino acids: CASSHTSGWQSEQFF. DNA for the CDR3: TGTGCCAGCAGTCACACTAGCGGGTGGCAGAGTGAGCAGTTCTTC.

The rearrangement joins TRBV2 to TRBJ1-2; D is undetermined. Germline V gene sequence: CDR1 SNHLY, CDR2 FYNNEI. The V gene lost 7 bases and the J gene lost 4 bases, with 16 bases spanning the gap. The CDR3 spans 14 residues. Here the CDR3 DNA reads TGTGCCAGCACTCCGAGAGCAGGCTTCTATGGCTACACCTTC. This translates into CASTPRAGFYGYTF.

J is TRBJ1-1 and V is TRBV11-3; 7 bases fit TRBD1. This CDR3 has 15 amino acids. The germline V gene has CDR1 SGHNT and CDR2 YENEEA. Losses at the gene ends were 1 base for V and 4 bases for J; bases not matched to a gene: 6. CDR3 amino acids: CASSLVKGAPTEAFF. The CDR3 nucleotides read TGTGCCAGCAGCTTAGTTAAGGGGGCGCCCACTGAAGCTTTCTTT.

This rearrangement joins TRBV4-3 to TRBJ1-2, with 10 nucleotides matching TRBD1. Germline CDR1 is LGHNA and CDR2 is YSLEER. The V gene end was trimmed by 4 bases and the J gene end by 4 bases; junction bases not matched to a gene: 9. The length of the CDR3 is 16 residues. CDR3 loop: CASSLGTGDLRYGYTF. The CDR3 DNA is TGCGCCAGCAGCCTTGGGACAGGGGATTTGCGCTATGGCTACACCTTC.

The chain recombines TRBV10-2 with TRBJ1-1; D call uncertain. Germline CDR1 reads WSHSY; CDR2 reads SAAADI. Trimming removed 3 bases from V and 4 bases from J, with 9 bases in between. This CDR3 contains 13 residues. CDR3 DNA: TGCGCCAGCAGTGATAGGAGAGGCACTGAAGCTTTCTTT. It specifies CASSDRRGTEAFF.

The chain uses TRBV18 and TRBJ1-4, with 9 bases that match TRBD1. After removal of 2 bases from V and 4 bases from J, the junction contained 5 bases not matched to a gene. Germline-derived CDR1 and CDR2 are KGHSH and LQKENI. This CDR3 is built from 16 residues. CDR3 in amino acids: CASSPGQGTNNEKLFF. CDR3 bases: TGTGCCAGCTCACCAGGACAGGGGACCAATAATGAAAAACTGTTTTTT.

The V call is TRBV6-5, the J call TRBJ2-7, with a weak D call TRBD1 (6 bases). The CDR3 has 15 residues. In germline, CDR1 is MNHEY, CDR2 SVGAGI. Trimming left V 6 bases short and J 0 bases short, with 15 bases between. The CDR3 protein is CASRRTGSGSYEQYF. CDR3 bases: TGTGCCAGCAGGCGAACAGGGTCGGGCTCCTACGAGCAGTACTTC.

The genes are TRBV7-8 and TRBJ1-2, with D tentatively TRBD1 (5 bases). The length of the CDR3 is 14 residues. V lost 5 bases and J lost 0, with 10 bases in between. Germline-derived CDR1 and CDR2 are SGHVS and FQNEAQ. The CDR3 here is CASSVDSTNYGYTF. The CDR3 nucleotides read TGTGCCAGCAGCGTCGACAGTACTAACTATGGCTACACCTTC. Full variable domain (outside the CDR3, taken from reference TRBV7-8 and TRBJ1-2): GAGVSQSPRYKVAKRGQDVALRCDPISGHVSLFWYQQALGQGPEFLTYFQNEAQLDKSGLPSDRFFAERPEGSVSTLKIQRTQQEDSAVYLCASSVDSTNYGYTFGSGTRLTVV.

Only a few counts were recorded for this clone. V and J are TRBV7-9 and TRBJ1-3; the D gene is possibly TRBD1 (5 bases). The CDR3 is 19 amino acids. CDR1 and CDR2 (germline): SEHNR, FQNEAQ (reference sequence). The germline V and J ends were trimmed by 6 bases and 3 bases, with 27 bases remaining between them. This CDR3 is CASRGRRLTDSFRGNTIYF. The CDR3 DNA reads as TGTGCCAGCAGGGGAAGACGGCTGACCGACAGTTTTCGTGGAAACACCATATATTTT.

V gene TRBV25-1 combines with J gene TRBJ1-1; the match to TRBD1 covers 11 bases. V dropped 5 bases and J dropped 5; count of bases not matched to a gene: 10. The CDR3 totals 16 residues. The germline V gene encodes CDR1 MGHDK and CDR2 SYGVNS. The CDR3, as DNA: TGTGCCAGCAGTAATTACCCGGGACAGGGGGAGACTGAAGCTTTCTTT. This codes for CASSNYPGQGETEAFF.

V and J are TRBV27 and TRBJ1-2; D may be TRBD1 (5 bases). Germline V lookup: CDR1 MNHEY, CDR2 SMNVEV (reference sequence). V was trimmed by 6 bases and J by 2 bases, leaving 10 bases between them. This CDR3 has 13 residues. The CDR3 here is CASRGAENYGYTF. The CDR3 DNA reads as TGTGCCAGCAGAGGGGCAGAAAACTATGGCTACACCTTC.

V usage is TRBV27 and J usage is TRBJ2-1, with TRBD2 matching over 10 bases. Germline CDR1 and CDR2: MNHEY and SMNVEV (reference sequence). The CDR3 has 17 residues. J lost 4 bases, V lost 1 base, and 7 bases had no gene match. This chain's CDR3 is CASSLWGVAGGYNEQFF. In DNA form, the CDR3 reads TGTGCCAGCAGTTTATGGGGAGTAGCGGGAGGTTACAATGAGCAGTTCTTC.

This sequence joins TRBV15 and TRBJ1-2; weak D call: TRBD1 (5 bases). This CDR3 spans 14 amino acids. V was cut by 4 bases and J by 2 bases, with 11 bases left in between. The V gene's germline CDR1 is LNHNV and CDR2 YYDKDF (reference sequence). This CDR3 reads CATSKGAGNYGYTF. DNA of the CDR3: TGTGCCACCAGCAAAGGGGCGGGGAACTATGGCTACACCTTC.